The 18 T cell receptor beta chains below were found in one sample sequenced in a study of blood T cell repertoires in COVID-19. The repertoire was sequenced with immunoSEQ multiplex PCR; TCRdb's copy has only in-frame clones and lacks some. Of about 190,000 clones in the sample, about 85% are singletons; the top ten hold 20% to 25%. Sequencing was done on a sample of PBMCs or T cells enriched from blood (not recorded which). The receptors were gathered from a woman between 40 and 55 years old in a cohort exposed to, infected with or recovered from COVID-19 (not recorded which).

V usage is TRBV11-3 and J usage is TRBJ2-3, with TRBD2 matching 11 bases. V was pared by 5 bases and J by 4 bases, with 14 bases of the junction left unmatched. From germline, CDR1 is SGHNT and CDR2 YENEEA. The CDR3 runs to 18 residues. The chain's CDR3 is CASSIASLAGGSADTQYF. CDR3 nucleotides: TGTGCCAGCAGCATAGCGTCGCTAGCGGGAGGCTCCGCAGATACGCAGTATTTT.

The rearrangement links TRBV5-1 to TRBJ2-5, with a tentative D call TRBD2 (6 bases). The CDR3 covers 14 residues. Germline V gives CDR1 SGHRS, CDR2 YFSETQ. V was pared by 0 bases and J by 5 bases, with 11 bases between. The CDR3 nucleotides read TGCGCCAGCAGCTTGGGTAGGAGCGGGGAGACCCAGTACTTC. Protein: CASSLGRSGETQYF.

This clone was recorded once. The rearrangement links TRBV28 to TRBJ1-4; D call uncertain. Trimming cost V 3 bases and J 0 bases, with 5 bases left between them. CDR1 is MDHEN, CDR2 SYDVKM, per germline. The CDR3 covers 14 residues. The CDR3 reads CASSFSTTNEKLFF. CDR3 bases: TGTGCCAGCAGTTTCTCTACAACTAATGAAAAACTGTTTTTT.

V and J are TRBV11-3 and TRBJ1-3; TRBD1 agrees at 11 bases. The CDR3 contains 14 residues. Germline values: CDR1 SGHNT, CDR2 YENEEA. Trimming removed 5 bases from V and 4 bases from J; junction bases left unmatched: 1. CDR3 in DNA: TGTGCCAGCAGCCGGACAGGGGGCGGAAACACCATATATTTT. The encoded protein is CASSRTGGGNTIYF.

The J gene is TRBJ1-1, the V gene TRBV15; D gene ambiguous. Germline V CDR1 and CDR2: LNHNV, YYDKDF (reference sequence). The CDR3 is 12 amino acids. V was shortened by 0 bases and J by 4 bases, with 3 bases between the two germline ends. The CDR3 coding sequence is TGTGCCACCAGCAGAGACGGCACTGAAGCTTTCTTT. Translated: CATSRDGTEAFF.

V and J are TRBV12-3 or TRBV12-4 and TRBJ1-3; D might be TRBD1 (6 bases). CDR3 length: 12 residues. V shed 5 bases and J shed 8 bases, with 10 bases lying between them. The CDR3 protein is CASSTRGYTIYF. Written as DNA, the CDR3 is TGTGCCAGCAGTACCAGGGGATACACCATATATTTT.

The chain uses TRBV5-1 and TRBJ2-5, with a weak D call TRBD2 (5 bases). The CDR3 runs to 15 residues. Looked up from germline, CDR1 is SGHRS and CDR2 is YFSETQ. Trimming took off 4 bases at V and 2 bases at J, with 15 bases between the two ends. CDR3 residues: CASSTPSPGQETQYF. The DNA for the CDR3 is TGCGCCAGCAGCACCCCCTCCCCGGGGCAAGAGACCCAGTACTTC.

V and J are TRBV18 and TRBJ2-2; D unresolved. This CDR3 has 13 amino acids. The germline V gene has CDR1 KGHSH and CDR2 LQKENI. Trimming pared 3 bases from V and 7 bases from J, leaving 9 bases between. The DNA of the CDR3 is TGTGCCAGCTCACCGGCCGTCAACGGGGAGCTGTTTTTT. This codes for CASSPAVNGELFF.

The rearrangement uses TRBV11-1 and TRBJ1-1; possibly TRBD1 for D (6 bases). Germline V gene lookup returns CDR1 SGHAT and CDR2 FQDESV (reference sequence). The germline V and J ends were trimmed by 5 bases and 1 base, with 14 bases remaining between them. This CDR3 region has 15 residues. CDR3 amino acids: CASSAEGHQNTEAFF. The CDR3 nucleotides read TGTGCCAGCAGCGCTGAGGGACACCAGAACACTGAAGCTTTCTTT. Together with reference TRBV11-1 and TRBJ1-1, the CDR3 gives the full variable domain: EAEVAQSPRYKITEKSQAVAFWCDPISGHATLYWYRQILGQGPELLVQFQDESVVDDSQLPKDRFSAERLKGVDSTLKIQPAELGDSAMYLCASSAEGHQNTEAFFGQGTRLTVV.

The J gene is TRBJ1-2, the V gene TRBV28, with D possibly matching TRBD1 (6 bases). V was shortened by 5 bases and J by 4 bases, with 11 bases between the two germline ends. Germline CDR1 and CDR2: MDHEN and SYDVKM. The CDR3 contains 13 residues. In nucleotides, the CDR3 is TGTGCCAGCAGTCTTATAGGGGGCTATGGCTACACCTTC. Its translation: CASSLIGGYGYTF.

The chain couples TRBV5-1 to TRBJ2-7; 10 bases are shared with TRBD1. J was trimmed by 4 bases and V by 4 bases; bases with no gene match: 8. The CDR3 length is 15 residues. The germline CDR1 and CDR2 sequences are SGHRS and YFSETQ. The CDR3: CASSETTGGAYEQYF. CDR3 DNA: TGCGCCAGCAGCGAAACGACAGGGGGCGCGTACGAGCAGTACTTC.

CDR3 bases: TGTGCCAGCAGTTTATGGCGGGGGGGAAACACCGGGGAGCTGTTTTTT. It codes for CASSLWRGGNTGELFF. The chain has TRBV27 and TRBJ2-2; 9 positions match TRBD2. The CDR3 runs 16 residues. CDR1 and CDR2 (germline): MNHEY, SMNVEV (reference sequence). V was clipped by 1 base and J by 2 bases; unmatched bases: 2.

The chain has TRBV18 and TRBJ2-7; TRBD1 matches at 8 bases. Losses at the gene ends were 4 bases for V and 2 bases for J; bases not matched to a gene: 7. From germline, CDR1 is KGHSH and CDR2 LQKENI. The CDR3 sequence is 15 residues long. DNA for the CDR3: TGTGCCAGCTCACAACGGACAGGGTTCGCCTACGAGCAGTACTTC. This codes for CASSQRTGFAYEQYF.

V and J are TRBV12-5 and TRBJ2-1, with TRBD2 as a possible D gene (7 bases). V was clipped by 5 bases and J by 2 bases, with 25 bases between them. The CDR3 length is 19 residues. Germline V gives CDR1 LGHNT, CDR2 FRNRAP. The CDR3 here is CASGPPTSSPGGPYNEQFF. CDR3 DNA sequence: TGTGCTAGTGGTCCCCCGACTAGCTCCCCGGGGGGCCCCTACAATGAGCAGTTCTTC. The full variable domain, its missing parts supplied by reference TRBV12-5 and TRBJ2-1, is DARVTQTPRHKVTEMGQEVTMRCQPILGHNTVFWYRQTMMQGLELLAYFRNRAPLDDSGMPKDRFSAEMPDATLATLKIQPSEPRDSAVYFCASGPPTSSPGGPYNEQFFGPGTRLTVL.

This clone was detected once. Other DNA sequences within the sample encode an identical CDR3. V usage is TRBV6-5 and J usage is TRBJ1-3; D is undetermined. CDR3 length equals 14 residues. Germline CDR1 reads MNHEY; CDR2 reads SVGAGI. V dropped 6 bases and J dropped 0 bases, with 9 bases sitting between them. The CDR3 nucleotides read TGTGCCAGCAGCCGCGGCGGCTCTGGAAACACCATATATTTT. Amino acid sequence: CASSRGGSGNTIYF.

This clone was seen more than once but under ten times. The chain recombines TRBV2 with TRBJ1-2; 8 bases are a match to TRBD1. The germline V gene encodes CDR1 SNHLY and CDR2 FYNNEI. After removal of 6 bases from V and 3 bases from J, the junction contained 3 bases not matched to a gene. This CDR3 spans 13 amino acids. The CDR3 DNA follows: TGTGCCAGCAGCGGACAGGGATACTATGGCTACACCTTC. This sequence encodes CASSGQGYYGYTF.

The rearrangement joins TRBV10-1 to TRBJ2-1; no firm D call. The CDR3 is 13 amino acids. V was cut by 2 bases and J by 11 bases, with 13 bases left in between. Germline V gene lookup returns CDR1 WNHNN and CDR2 SYGVQD (reference sequence). The CDR3 loop reads CASSEMWQEKQFF. The CDR3 nucleotides are TGCGCCAGCAGTGAGATGTGGCAGGAAAAGCAGTTCTTC.

This clone was seen at least ten times. The rearrangement uses TRBV9 and TRBJ2-1, with TRBD2 identical over 9 bases. CDR1 and CDR2 from the germline V gene are SGDLS and YYNGEE. The V and J ends lost 0 bases and 12 bases, in that order; junction bases with no gene match: 13. The CDR3 has 16 amino acids. The CDR3 DNA reads TGTGCCAGCAGCGTAGGGGGTGGAAAGGCGGGAGGGACGCAGTTCTTC. Translation gives CASSVGGGKAGGTQFF.